Listed below are T cell receptor beta chains from one sample, sequenced in a study of blood T cell repertoires in COVID-19. Generated by immunoSEQ multiplex PCR, the TCRdb table keeps only in-frame clones and is missing some. The data show about 120,000 clones, approximately 81% seen once. Sequenced material: peripheral blood. The origin of the receptors is a man aged 35 to 55 with active or convalescent COVID-19. The CDR3 runs from the conserved cysteine through the conserved F or W. A D gene is named only where the DNA matches it firmly. Rows may omit the clone size; those that give it use once, few, many or a size class.

clone_size d_call j_call v_call cdr3_aa cdr3_nt
. . TRBJ1-5 TRBV24-1 CATSDRDRLGGNQPQHF TGTGCCACCAGTGACAGAGACAGATTAGGCGGCAATCAGCCCCAGCATTTT
. TRBD2 TRBJ2-7 TRBV7-2 CASSLGGGHPLEQYF TGTGCCAGCAGCTTAGGCGGGGGTCACCCCCTCGAGCAGTACTTC
. . TRBJ1-3 TRBV28 CATLLGNTIYF TGTGCCACCCTTTTAGGAAACACCATATATTTT
. . TRBJ2-1 TRBV3-1/TRBV3-2 CASSLLGEQFF TGTGCCAGCAGCCTCCTCGGGGAGCAGTTCTTC
. TRBD1 TRBJ1-2 TRBV5-1 CASSVTGTANYGYTF TGCGCCAGCAGCGTCACCGGGACAGCAAACTATGGCTACACCTTC
. . TRBJ1-2 TRBV29-1 CSVDPGYGYTF TGCAGCGTTGACCCAGGTTATGGCTACACCTTC
. . TRBJ1-5 TRBV7-2 CASSLFTTGLEPQHF TGTGCCAGCAGCTTATTTACAACAGGGCTGGAGCCCCAGCATTTT
. . TRBJ2-1 TRBV11-2 CASSLGRQPFEQFF TGTGCCAGCAGCTTAGGACGACAGCCCTTTGAGCAGTTCTTC
. TRBD1 TRBJ2-3 TRBV11-2 CASSQGANTQYF TGTGCCAGCAGCCAGGGGGCGAATACGCAGTATTTT
. . TRBJ1-2 TRBV30 CAWSVQGLSGYTF TGTGCCTGGAGTGTTCAGGGTTTAAGTGGCTACACCTTC
. TRBD1 TRBJ2-2 TRBV6-4 CASSPRDRVAGELFF TGTGCCAGCAGTCCCCGGGACAGGGTCGCCGGGGAGCTGTTTTTT
. TRBD2 TRBJ2-1 TRBV6-1 CASSEARREAPREQFF TGTGCCAGCAGTGAAGCGCGGCGGGAGGCCCCCCGGGAGCAGTTCTTC
. . TRBJ1-1 TRBV5-4 CASSSLAGEAFF TGTGCCAGCAGCTCCCTCGCGGGTGAAGCTTTCTTT
few . TRBJ1-1 TRBV5-1 CASSLVSGNTEAFF TGCGCCAGCAGCTTGGTGTCCGGTAACACTGAAGCTTTCTTT
. . TRBJ1-6 TRBV11-3 CASTAGGSNSPLHF TGTGCCAGCACCGCGGGGGGGAGTAATTCACCCCTCCACTTT
once TRBD1 TRBJ1-2 TRBV30 CACQKTGTNYGYTF TGTGCCTGCCAAAAGACAGGGACTAACTATGGCTACACCTTC
. . TRBJ2-1 TRBV19 CASTSTTYNEQFF TGTGCCAGTACTAGCACGACCTACAATGAGCAGTTCTTC
. . TRBJ1-4 TRBV9 CASSVGGTLTEKLFF TGTGCCAGCAGCGTCGGGGGGACGCTGACCGAAAAACTGTTTTTT
. TRBD2 TRBJ2-5 TRBV3-1/TRBV3-2 CASSQLAGGFQETQYF TGTGCCAGCAGCCAGTTAGCGGGGGGCTTTCAAGAGACCCAGTACTTC
. . TRBJ1-1 TRBV7-3 CASSLTGGIGSVAEAFF TGTGCCAGCAGCTTAACGGGAGGGATTGGTAGTGTCGCTGAAGCTTTCTTT
. TRBD2 TRBJ2-7 TRBV14 CASSERDYHYEQYF TGTGCCAGCAGCGAGAGGGACTACCACTACGAGCAGTACTTC
. . TRBJ2-2 TRBV11-2 CASSPEGARRTGELFF TGTGCCAGCAGCCCAGAGGGAGCGAGGCGGACCGGGGAGCTGTTTTTT
. . TRBJ1-2 TRBV20-1 CSASPGQNYGYTF TGCAGTGCTAGTCCTGGACAGAACTATGGCTACACCTTC
. TRBD2 TRBJ2-1 TRBV9 CASSPLAGGIVEQFF TGTGCCAGCAGCCCCTTAGCGGGGGGGATCGTCGAGCAGTTCTTC
. . TRBJ2-1 TRBV7-9 CASSSSSGSTGEQFF TGTGCCAGCAGCTCCAGCTCGGGGTCTACGGGTGAGCAGTTCTTC
. . TRBJ1-1 TRBV10-3 CAISEGQNTEAFF TGTGCCATCAGTGAGGGGCAGAACACTGAAGCTTTCTTT
. TRBD1 TRBJ1-2 TRBV5-5 CASSPTGQTNYGYTF TGTGCCAGCAGCCCAACGGGACAGACTAACTATGGCTACACCTTC
. TRBD1 TRBJ1-4 TRBV30 CAWSVLTGGNEKLFF TGTGCCTGGAGTGTGTTGACAGGGGGTAATGAAAAACTGTTTTTT
. . TRBJ1-2 TRBV11-2 CASSSLKGQLYGYTF TGTGCCAGCAGCTCGCTCAAAGGACAGCTCTATGGCTACACCTTC
. . TRBJ1-1 TRBV4-3 CASSQGGGRNTEAFF TGCGCCAGCAGCCAGGGTGGCGGGCGGAACACTGAAGCTTTCTTT
few TRBD2 TRBJ2-2 TRBV24-1 CATSGLALTGELFF TGTGCCACCAGTGGACTAGCGCTCACCGGGGAGCTGTTTTTT
. TRBD2 TRBJ2-5 TRBV7-3 CASSASGGAVETQYF TGTGCCAGCAGCGCCAGCGGGGGGGCCGTGGAGACCCAGTACTTC
few TRBD1 TRBJ2-2 TRBV5-4 CASSLGWGTDNTGELFF TGTGCCAGCAGCTTGGGTTGGGGGACAGATAACACCGGGGAGCTGTTTTTT
. . TRBJ1-5 TRBV19 CASSITAVGNQPQHF TGTGCCAGTAGTATTACAGCCGTTGGCAATCAGCCCCAGCATTTT
. . TRBJ1-1 TRBV3-1/TRBV3-2 CASSQDGQGGTEAFF TGTGCCAGCAGCCAAGACGGGCAGGGAGGCACTGAAGCTTTCTTT